The clone carrying this T cell receptor (beta chain) has a count of ten or more. What it binds is unknown. Noted time point: newly diagnosed GD, antithyroid drugs for less than 3 months. With RNA extracted from PBMCs as input, the TCR library was made. With iRepertoire HTBI primers and Arm-PCR of CDR3 regions, TCR beta libraries were built. One entry per CDR3 protein results from TCRdb running MiXCR on the multiplex PCR reads. The repertoire has over 500,000 distinct CDR3 sequences, around 15% of them found once; the top ten carry 15% to 20%. This entry comes from a study of regulatory T cells in long-lasting Graves disease. General observations from the study: When disease was persistent, TRBV28, TRBJ1-2 and TRBJ2-5 were the favored segments.

V was trimmed by 8 bases and J by 3 bases, leaving 14 bases between them. The CDR3 consists of 15 residues. CDR1 and CDR2 (germline): MNHNS, SASEGT. The data also belong to a second study, concerning T cells in Graves' hyperthyroidism and ophthalmopathy. That paper notes: The study used the HTBI primer set for a first-round RT-PCR of the TCR CDR3.

Specimen: peripheral blood mononuclear cells (PBMCs), collected at new diagnosis, from a patient treated with antithyroid drugs. The chain couples TRBV6-1 to TRBJ2-6, with D possibly matching TRBD1 (5 bases). This clonotype was sampled from a woman in her 30s with Graves disease. The CDR3 coding sequence is TGTGCCAGCCGCGCCCAACAGGTTGGGGCCAACGTCCTGACTTTC. Translating it yields CASRAQQVGANVLTF.